The rows below give T cell receptor beta chains drawn from one sample of a study of CD8 T cells in ankylosing spondylitis. In TCRdb, the 5' RACE reads were re-called with MiXCR into one record per CDR3 protein. The sample has some 200,000 distinct CDR3 sequences, about 26% seen once; the top ten hold under 7%. The sample taken for sequencing was blood, either unsorted or a sorted T cell fraction (not recorded which). All receptors come from a male donor with ankylosing spondylitis or in good health (not recorded which). CDR3s include the opening cysteine and the closing phenylalanine or tryptophan. D genes are given only for firm matches. Where a row states a size, it is once, few, many or the class of an expanded clone; other rows omit it.

CDR3nt | CDR3aa | v_gene | abundance | j_gene | d_gene
TGCAGTGCCCAATTAGCGGGGAGCTCCTACGAGCAGTACTTC | CSAQLAGSSYEQYF | TRBV20-1 | many | TRBJ2-7 | TRBD2
TGTGCCAGCAGCCAGGGGACAGCGCAAGAGACCCAGTACTTC | CASSQGTAQETQYF | TRBV5-5 | - | TRBJ2-5 | TRBD1
TGTGCCAGCAGCCCCTTTAGCGGAACCGGGGAGCTGTTTTTT | CASSPFSGTGELFF | TRBV9 | once | TRBJ2-2 | -
TGTGCTAGTGGTTTCGGGGGGCCTGGGAATGAGCAGTTCTTC | CASGFGGPGNEQFF | TRBV12-5 | - | TRBJ2-1 | -
TGCAGTGCTACCCCTGGATGGGGCCATGGCTACACCTTC | CSATPGWGHGYTF | TRBV20-1 | few | TRBJ1-2 | -
TGCAGCGTGGAGGACAGGGAAGGCACTGAAGCTTTCTTT | CSVEDREGTEAFF | TRBV29-1 | - | TRBJ1-1 | TRBD1
TGCGCCAGCAGCCCTGGACAGGGGGCTCTCGTCGTGCAGTACTTC | CASSPGQGALVVQYF | TRBV5-1 | - | TRBJ2-7 | TRBD1
TGCAGTGCTAGGGAAGCAGGGAGGCATGAGCAGTTCTTC | CSAREAGRHEQFF | TRBV20-1 | - | TRBJ2-1 | -
TGTAGTGCTAGGGAGGAGGGAACCAGGCCCCAGCATTTT | CSAREEGTRPQHF | TRBV20-1 | few | TRBJ1-5 | -
TGTGCCAGCAGCTTAGGGCCTAGATGGGGGGAGCAGTACTTC | CASSLGPRWGEQYF | TRBV7-2 | - | TRBJ2-7 | -
TGCGCCAGCAGCACCGACAGGGGAGGTGAGACCCAGTACTTC | CASSTDRGGETQYF | TRBV5-1 | - | TRBJ2-5 | TRBD1
TGCAGTGCTAGAGGTTGGGACAGGGGGAACACAGATACGCAGTATTTT | CSARGWDRGNTDTQYF | TRBV20-1 | - | TRBJ2-3 | TRBD1
TGTGCCAGCAGCTCGCAGGGGGCAAGAACAGATACGCAGTATTTT | CASSSQGARTDTQYF | TRBV11-3 | many | TRBJ2-3 | TRBD1
TGCAGCGTCGCCCGACCCGAGGGGGCTGCTACCAATGAGCAGTTCTTC | CSVARPEGAATNEQFF | TRBV29-1 | - | TRBJ2-1 | TRBD1
TGTGCCAGCAGTCTCGCTGGGGCGGGGGGGAAACTGTTTTTT | CASSLAGAGGKLFF | TRBV12-3/TRBV12-4 | many | TRBJ1-4 | -
TGCAGTGCTAGAGGCACCTACGAGCAGTACTTC | CSARGTYEQYF | TRBV20-1 | - | TRBJ2-7 | -
TGCAGTGCTAAAGGGACTAGCTTCTACGAGCAGTACTTC | CSAKGTSFYEQYF | TRBV20-1 | many | TRBJ2-7 | TRBD2
TGTGCCAGCAGCCCCTTCAATCAGCCCCAGCATTTT | CASSPFNQPQHF | TRBV7-2 | - | TRBJ1-5 | -
TGTGCCAGCAGTTTAGAGACAGGTACTCAGCCCCAGCATTTT | CASSLETGTQPQHF | TRBV12-3/TRBV12-4 | - | TRBJ1-5 | -
TGTGCCAGCAGGGGGGTTGGAAACACCATATATTTT | CASRGVGNTIYF | TRBV25-1 | many | TRBJ1-3 | -
TGCGCCAGCAGGAAGGACCCTTACACAGATACGCAGTATTTT | CASRKDPYTDTQYF | TRBV5-1 | many | TRBJ2-3 | -
TGTGCCAGCAGTTCTAGGGGACAGGGGTATGAGCAGTTCTTC | CASSSRGQGYEQFF | TRBV12-3/TRBV12-4 | - | TRBJ2-1 | TRBD1
TGTGCCAGCAGGTCCTTGACTAGCGGGAGGGCCGAGCAGTACTTC | CASRSLTSGRAEQYF | TRBV12-3/TRBV12-4 | few | TRBJ2-7 | TRBD2
TGTGCCAGCAGCTCATCCGGACAGGGCACCTACGAGCAGTACTTC | CASSSSGQGTYEQYF | TRBV4-2 | - | TRBJ2-7 | TRBD1
TGTGCCAGCAGTTTTGTATATGGCAGGAACAATCAGCCCCAGCATTTT | CASSFVYGRNNQPQHF | TRBV12-3/TRBV12-4 | many | TRBJ1-5 | -
TGCAGCGTTGAAACAGGGGGCGCCTACAATGAGCAGTTCTTC | CSVETGGAYNEQFF | TRBV29-1 | many | TRBJ2-1 | TRBD1
TGTGCCACCAGTGATTTAAACGAGCAGTACTTC | CATSDLNEQYF | TRBV24-1 | many | TRBJ2-7 | -
TGCAGCGTTCGGGCAGGGGGCCTTGTCTATGGCTACACCTTC | CSVRAGGLVYGYTF | TRBV29-1 | many | TRBJ1-2 | TRBD1
TGTGCCAGCAGCTGGACCGCGGGACAGGGGGCGAAGACCCAGTACTTC | CASSWTAGQGAKTQYF | TRBV5-6 | few | TRBJ2-5 | TRBD1
TGCAGCGACCAGGGACAGCTTGGGGAGCAGTACTTC | CSDQGQLGEQYF | TRBV29-1 | few | TRBJ2-7 | TRBD1
TGTGCCAGCAGCCTGGGACTAGCGGGCACCGGGGAGCTGTTTTTT | CASSLGLAGTGELFF | TRBV12-3/TRBV12-4 | many | TRBJ2-2 | TRBD2
TGTGCCAGCAGGGGCGGGGGACAGGGGTACAATGAGCAGTTCTTC | CASRGGGQGYNEQFF | TRBV28 | many | TRBJ2-1 | TRBD1
TGCAGTGCTAGATATGGGGGTAGCAATCAGCCCCAGCATTTT | CSARYGGSNQPQHF | TRBV20-1 | - | TRBJ1-5 | -
TGCAGTGCAGGTTCGAGGGGTGGTTACGAGCAGTACTTC | CSAGSRGGYEQYF | TRBV20-1 | once | TRBJ2-7 | -
TGCAGTGCTAGTTCGAGCGGGAGGGTGGGCTACGAGCAGTACTTC | CSASSSGRVGYEQYF | TRBV20-1 | - | TRBJ2-7 | TRBD2
TGTGCCAGCAGCTTACCGACAGAGATCAACTATGGCTACACCTTC | CASSLPTEINYGYTF | TRBV7-9 | - | TRBJ1-2 | -
TGTGCCAGCAGTTACTCGTTCCCCAGGGTGAACACTGAAGCTTTCTTT | CASSYSFPRVNTEAFF | TRBV6-5 | many | TRBJ1-1 | -
TGCAGTGCTAGGGCATTAGGGCATGAGGAGACCCAGTACTTC | CSARALGHEETQYF | TRBV20-1 | - | TRBJ2-5 | -
TGTGCCAGCAGGATGACTAGTGCCTACGAGCAGTACTTC | CASRMTSAYEQYF | TRBV12-3/TRBV12-4 | - | TRBJ2-7 | -
TGTGCCAGCTCACGCGACAGGGAAGGTGGCTACACCTTC | CASSRDREGGYTF | TRBV18 | - | TRBJ1-2 | TRBD1
TGCAGTGCAACCCCCGGCGCGGGCGGGAGGTCGAAAGAGACCCAGTACTTC | CSATPGAGGRSKETQYF | TRBV20-1 | many | TRBJ2-5 | TRBD2
TGTGCCAGCAGTTTTAGAGCAATTCCCGGGACTAGTTTTGCAGAGACCCAGTACTTC | CASSFRAIPGTSFAETQYF | TRBV12-3/TRBV12-4 | - | TRBJ2-5 | TRBD2
TGTGCCATCAGTGTGAGTGGGAACACCATATATTTT | CAISVSGNTIYF | TRBV10-3 | - | TRBJ1-3 | -
TGCAGCGTTGGGGTCGGTCCCTACGAGCAGTACTTC | CSVGVGPYEQYF | TRBV29-1 | few | TRBJ2-7 | -
TGTGCCAGCAGTTTGACTGGCCCGGGAGCTTTCTTT | CASSLTGPGAFF | TRBV12-3/TRBV12-4 | many | TRBJ1-1 | -
TGCGCCAGCAGCCCATCAGGGAGAGGTGGCACAGATACGCAGTATTTT | CASSPSGRGGTDTQYF | TRBV10-1 | many | TRBJ2-3 | -
TGTGCCAGTTCTGGGGGGGCCCCTTACGAGCAGTACTTC | CASSGGAPYEQYF | TRBV28 | many | TRBJ2-7 | -
TGCGCCAGCAGCTTGGGGCTAGCGGGAGAAGGGTATGAGCAGTTCTTC | CASSLGLAGEGYEQFF | TRBV5-1 | many | TRBJ2-1 | TRBD2
TGCAGTGCTAGAGTAGAAGGGGACTTAAGCTCTGGGGCCAACGTCCTGACTTTC | CSARVEGDLSSGANVLTF | TRBV20-1 | - | TRBJ2-6 | -
TGTGCCATCAGTAAAGACCGGGCCAATAATTCACCCCTCCACTTT | CAISKDRANNSPLHF | TRBV10-3 | - | TRBJ1-6 | -
TGCGCCAGCAGCCCGACAGGGGGTCGGAACACCATATATTTT | CASSPTGGRNTIYF | TRBV4-1 | many | TRBJ1-3 | TRBD1
TGTGCCAGCAGTTTAGCCAGGGTCCCCCTTACTTATAATTCACCCCTCCACTTT | CASSLARVPLTYNSPLHF | TRBV28 | few | TRBJ1-6 | -
TGTGCCAGCTCACCGACGACAGACGGAAACACCATATATTTT | CASSPTTDGNTIYF | TRBV18 | - | TRBJ1-3 | -
TGTGCCAGCAGCTTAGCGCAACAGGGCACTGAAGCTTTCTTT | CASSLAQQGTEAFF | TRBV7-8 | - | TRBJ1-1 | -